Following are 25 T cell receptor beta chains from one sample sequenced in a study of T cells after yellow fever vaccination. TCRdb processed the 5' RACE reads anew with MiXCR; each CDR3 protein has one entry. The repertoire holds 450,000 to 650,000 distinct CDR3 sequences, with 21% as singletons. The specimen was PBMCs, collected 20 to 25 days after the first yellow fever vaccination. The receptors here all came from a man between 18 and 29 years old who received the YFV17D yellow fever vaccine.

This rearrangement joins TRBV7-9 to TRBJ1-1; possibly TRBD1 for D (5 bases). This CDR3 is built from 10 residues. CDR1 is SEHNR, CDR2 FQNEAQ, per germline (reference sequence). Trimming left V 10 bases short and J 7 bases short, with 10 bases between. The CDR3 sequence is CAIRVNEAFF. For the CDR3, the DNA is TGTGCCATCAGGGTTAATGAAGCTTTCTTT. The whole variable domain, remainder taken from reference TRBV7-9 and TRBJ1-1, is DTGVSQNPRHKITKRGQNVTFRCDPISEHNRLYWYRQTLGQGPEFLTYFQNEAQLEKSRLLSDRFSAERPKGSFSTLEIQRTEQGDSAMYLCAIRVNEAFFGQGTRLTVV.

This clonotype has just a few counts. The chain combines TRBV3-1 with TRBJ2-3; 8 nucleotides agree with TRBD2. Germline V gene sequence: CDR1 LGHDT, CDR2 YNNKEL (reference sequence). The V and J ends lost 0 bases and 2 bases, in that order; junction bases with no gene match: 7. This CDR3 has 17 residues. The CDR3 sequence is CASSQDRTSRPTDTQYF. The CDR3 bases are TGTGCCAGCAGCCAAGATAGGACTAGCCGACCCACAGATACGCAGTATTTT.

The J gene is TRBJ1-1, the V gene TRBV29-1; TRBD1 matches 7 bases. The CDR3 totals 10 residues. CDR1 and CDR2 from the germline V gene are SQVTM and ANQGSEA. Trimming at V came to 6 bases and at J to 11 bases, leaving 6 bases not matched to a gene. CDR3 nucleotide sequence: TGCAGCGTCACTCAGGGGGTGGCTTTCTTT. It encodes CSVTQGVAFF.

This clonotype was seen only a few times. The rearrangement joins TRBV7-8 to TRBJ2-5, with TRBD2 as a possible D gene (7 bases). V shed 6 bases and J shed 4 bases, with 24 bases lying between them. This CDR3 spans 17 amino acids. Germline assignment: CDR1 SGHVS and CDR2 FQNEAQ. The CDR3 region has the DNA TGTGCCAGCAGGGATAGAGGTGGGGGGGCAGGCACAGAGACCCAGTACTTC. Protein: CASRDRGGGAGTETQYF.

The chain combines TRBV6-5 with TRBJ1-3; D is possibly TRBD1 (5 bases). The CDR3 length is 15 residues. The germline gives CDR1 MNHEY, CDR2 SVGAGI. V gave up 5 bases and J gave up 8 bases, with 19 bases separating them. CDR3 residues: CASSRSVGQRYTIYF. Written as DNA, the CDR3 is TGTGCCAGCAGTCGCTCAGTAGGACAACGATACACCATATATTTT.

This clonotype has a count of ten or more. The chain couples TRBV24-1 to TRBJ2-3; TRBD2 aligns across 7 bases. V shed 2 bases and J 5 bases; nucleotides not matched to a gene: 0. Germline CDR1 reads KGHDR; CDR2 reads SFDVKD. The CDR3 runs 13 residues. The CDR3 is CATSDWGGDTQYF. As DNA, the CDR3 is TGTGCCACCAGTGATTGGGGGGGAGATACGCAGTATTTT.

This clonotype was recorded only once. V usage is TRBV2 and J usage is TRBJ1-2; TRBD1 might be the D (5 bases). The V and J ends lost 7 bases and 8 bases respectively, with 20 bases between them. This CDR3 has 14 amino acids. Germline CDR1 reads SNHLY; CDR2 reads FYNNEI. CDR3 coding DNA: TGTGCCAGCACCGAGGAGGGGCAACAAGGAGGCTACACCTTC. As protein: CASTEEGQQGGYTF.

This chain links TRBV12-3 or TRBV12-4 with TRBJ1-5; the D is unclear. V was cut by 6 bases and J by 0 bases, with 9 bases left in between. This CDR3 has 14 residues. For the CDR3, the DNA is TGTGCCAGCAGCGCGGAACATAGCAATCAGCCCCAGCATTTT. It is translated as CASSAEHSNQPQHF.

A few counts support this clonotype. The rearrangement uses TRBV29-1 and TRBJ2-5; no firm D call. CDR1 is SQVTM, CDR2 ANQGSEA, per germline. This CDR3 comprises 15 residues. V lost 0 bases to trimming and J lost 5 bases, with 16 bases between them. The chain's CDR3 is CSVEDPLTSWETQYF. The CDR3 DNA is TGCAGCGTTGAAGATCCATTGACCTCTTGGGAGACCCAGTACTTC.

The chain uses TRBV7-9 and TRBJ1-1, with a possible D match to TRBD1 (6 bases). The CDR3 runs to 15 residues. Germline CDR1 is SEHNR and CDR2 is FQNEAQ (reference sequence). The V end lost 7 bases, the J end lost 6 bases, and 21 bases lay between the germline ends. In nucleotides, the CDR3 is TGTGCCAGCACCCAGGAGGGGGGAGTCGACGCTGAAGCTTTCTTT. It is translated as CASTQEGGVDAEAFF.

The chain links TRBV13 to TRBJ2-3; 8 positions match TRBD2. This CDR3 is 13 amino acids long. The germline V gene has CDR1 PRHDT and CDR2 FYEKMQ (reference sequence). V lost 3 bases to trimming and J lost 11 bases; unmatched junction nucleotides: 7. The CDR3 reads CASSLGLGGLQYF. In DNA form, the CDR3 reads TGTGCCAGCAGCTTGGGACTAGGAGGGTTGCAGTATTTT.

In its sample, this clonotype was seen a few times. V gene TRBV12-3 or TRBV12-4 combines with J gene TRBJ2-3; D unresolved. The CDR3 consists of 12 residues. V was shortened by 4 bases and J by 4 bases, with 6 bases between the two germline ends. CDR3 sequence reads: CASSYAADTQYF. The CDR3 nucleotides read TGTGCCAGCAGTTATGCGGCAGATACGCAGTATTTT.

The chain joins TRBV4-3 to TRBJ2-7, with a weak D call TRBD2 (6 bases). This CDR3 is built from 15 residues. The V gene's germline CDR1 is LGHNA and CDR2 YSLEER. Trimming removed 1 base at V and 0 bases at J, with 10 bases between. In DNA form, the CDR3 reads TGCGCCAGCAGCCAAGCGGAGGGTCTCTCCTACGAGCAGTACTTC. The encoded protein is CASSQAEGLSYEQYF.

The chain links TRBV7-2 to TRBJ2-3, with D hard to call. Germline V CDR1 and CDR2: SGHTA, FQGNSA. This CDR3 has 11 amino acids. Trimming shortened V by 5 bases and J by 10 bases, and 10 bases separated the two germline ends. The CDR3 here is CASSLIKAQYF. CDR3 in DNA: TGTGCCAGCAGCCTCATTAAAGCGCAGTATTTT.

The chain carries TRBV12-5 and TRBJ2-3; D is possibly TRBD2 (6 bases). Trimming removed 2 bases from V and 6 bases from J, with 15 bases in between. CDR1 is LGHNT and CDR2 is FRNRAP in the germline V gene. The CDR3 runs to 15 residues. The CDR3: CASGLRGGQWDTQYF. The CDR3 nucleotides are TGTGCTAGTGGTTTGCGTGGAGGGCAGTGGGATACGCAGTATTTT. The whole variable domain, filled in from reference TRBV12-5 and TRBJ2-3, reads DARVTQTPRHKVTEMGQEVTMRCQPILGHNTVFWYRQTMMQGLELLAYFRNRAPLDDSGMPKDRFSAEMPDATLATLKIQPSEPRDSAVYFCASGLRGGQWDTQYFGPGTRLTVL.

The chain employs TRBV7-9 and TRBJ2-7; maybe TRBD2 (5 bases). The CDR3 is 11 residues long. V was clipped by 7 bases and J by 4 bases, with 8 bases between them. The germline V gene encodes CDR1 SEHNR and CDR2 FQNEAQ (reference sequence). The CDR3 DNA sequence: TGTGCCAGCAACTCGGGGTACGAGCAGTACTTC. It yields the protein CASNSGYEQYF. Filled out from reference TRBV7-9 and TRBJ2-7, the complete variable domain reads DTGVSQNPRHKITKRGQNVTFRCDPISEHNRLYWYRQTLGQGPEFLTYFQNEAQLEKSRLLSDRFSAERPKGSFSTLEIQRTEQGDSAMYLCASNSGYEQYFGPGTRLTVT.

This clonotype was recorded a few times. This chain joins TRBV27 and TRBJ2-1; TRBD1 agrees at 8 bases. The CDR3 is made up of 15 amino acids. Germline V gene lookup returns CDR1 MNHEY and CDR2 SMNVEV (reference sequence). Trimming at V came to 2 bases and at J to 5 bases, leaving 5 bases not matched to a gene. CDR3: CASSLLDRVDNEQFF. CDR3 DNA: TGTGCCAGCAGTTTACTGGACAGGGTGGACAATGAGCAGTTCTTC.

The chain uses TRBV19 and TRBJ2-5; no reliable D call. Trimming cost V 5 bases and J 3 bases, with 10 bases left between them. The germline V gene encodes CDR1 LNHDA and CDR2 SQIVND (reference sequence). The CDR3 is 13 amino acids. CDR3 nucleotide sequence: TGTGCCAGTAGTCTCGTCACTGAAGAGACCCAGTACTTC. Protein: CASSLVTEETQYF.

V and J are TRBV25-1 and TRBJ2-7; D is ambiguous. The length of the CDR3 is 11 residues. The germline V and J ends were trimmed by 6 bases and 6 bases, with 9 bases remaining between them. In germline, CDR1 is MGHDK, CDR2 SYGVNS. As DNA, the CDR3 is TGTGCCAGCAGCTCGCTTGCCGAGCAGTACGTC. It encodes CASSSLAEQYV.

The chain uses TRBV24-1 and TRBJ1-5; perhaps TRBD1 as D (5 bases). This CDR3 spans 14 amino acids. Germline CDR1 is KGHDR and CDR2 is SFDVKD. Trimming shortened V by 9 bases and J by 5 bases, and 16 bases separated the two germline ends. CDR3 sequence: CATAAAGRDQPQHF. DNA for the CDR3: TGTGCCACCGCAGCAGCAGGGCGCGATCAGCCCCAGCATTTT.

The rearrangement uses TRBV20-1 and TRBJ2-3; TRBD2 matches 13 bases. The ends lost 6 bases at V and 0 bases at J; junction bases unmatched: 12. This CDR3 contains 18 residues. The germline V gene encodes CDR1 DFQATT and CDR2 SNEGSKA (reference sequence). As DNA, the CDR3 is TGCAGTGCAACGGGACTAGCGGGGTACAAAACTAGCACAGATACGCAGTATTTT. Translated: CSATGLAGYKTSTDTQYF.

This clonotype was observed a few times. The chain has TRBV6-1 and TRBJ1-1, with D possibly matching TRBD1 (6 bases). Per the germline V gene, CDR1 is MNHNS and CDR2 is SASEGT. The CDR3 runs 14 residues. The germline V and J ends were trimmed by 7 bases and 2 bases, with 14 bases remaining between them. The CDR3 DNA reads as TGTGCCAGCAAAATCGGACAGTCAAACACTGAAGCTTTCTTT. Encoded protein: CASKIGQSNTEAFF.

The V and J genes are TRBV5-1 and TRBJ2-4; 7 bases are shared with TRBD1. The CDR3 loop spans 17 amino acids. The V segment lost 1 base and the J segment 0 bases; nucleotides outside the gene matches: 7. The germline gives CDR1 SGHRS, CDR2 YFSETQ. The CDR3 coding sequence is TGCGCCAGCAGCTTGCCCCGGCAGGGGGTAGCCAAAAACATTCAGTACTTC. Translating it yields CASSLPRQGVAKNIQYF.

This clonotype occurred a few times. V usage is TRBV24-1 and J usage is TRBJ2-7; D is unresolved. V was clipped by 7 bases and J by 0 bases, with 21 bases between them. The CDR3 contains 17 residues. Germline V CDR1 and CDR2: KGHDR, SFDVKD. CDR3 residues: CATSHCPGRASSYEQYV. CDR3 nucleotide sequence: TGTGCCACCAGCCACTGTCCGGGCCGGGCGAGCTCCTACGAGCAGTACGTC.

This clonotype showed up just a few times. The rearrangement links TRBV5-5 to TRBJ1-1; D may be TRBD1 (6 bases). The CDR3 totals 14 residues. Germline V CDR1 and CDR2: SGHKS, YYEKEE (reference sequence). The V gene lost 4 bases and the J gene lost 6 bases, with 16 bases spanning the gap. DNA of the CDR3: TGTGCCAGCAGCCCACTGGGGGGCAGGGCTGAAGCTTTCTTT. Translated, it gives CASSPLGGRAEAFF.